This T cell receptor beta chain was profiled in a study of blood T cell repertoires in COVID-19. Looking at the study overall: From the United States, Italy and Spain came samples of acute and convalescent COVID-19. PBMCs, B-cell-depleted T cells, or T cells were the source of the cDNA or gDNA that made up the material.

This clone has a single count. CDR3 length: 15 residues. The V gene end was trimmed by 9 bases and the J gene end by 4 bases; junction bases not matched to a gene: 13. Germline V CDR1 and CDR2: SGHRS, YFSETQ. Under the authors' procedure: From reference gene primer amplification, estimates of nucleated cell counts were derived. Produced via immunoSEQ multiplex PCR; TCRdb's table is partial and in-frame only. D and trimming come from the DNA, and the V and J calls and clone size come from that table. Here the sample spans 200,000 to 250,000 clones, around 86% being singletons. V is TRBV5-1 and J is TRBJ2-3; 8 bases are shared with TRBD2. The receptor's source is a woman between 50 and 59 years old with COVID-19, enrolled during active disease. The material sequenced was peripheral blood. The CDR3 loop is CATSEQGTRADTQYF. In DNA, the CDR3 is TGCGCCACCTCCGAGCAGGGGACTAGGGCAGATACGCAGTATTTT.